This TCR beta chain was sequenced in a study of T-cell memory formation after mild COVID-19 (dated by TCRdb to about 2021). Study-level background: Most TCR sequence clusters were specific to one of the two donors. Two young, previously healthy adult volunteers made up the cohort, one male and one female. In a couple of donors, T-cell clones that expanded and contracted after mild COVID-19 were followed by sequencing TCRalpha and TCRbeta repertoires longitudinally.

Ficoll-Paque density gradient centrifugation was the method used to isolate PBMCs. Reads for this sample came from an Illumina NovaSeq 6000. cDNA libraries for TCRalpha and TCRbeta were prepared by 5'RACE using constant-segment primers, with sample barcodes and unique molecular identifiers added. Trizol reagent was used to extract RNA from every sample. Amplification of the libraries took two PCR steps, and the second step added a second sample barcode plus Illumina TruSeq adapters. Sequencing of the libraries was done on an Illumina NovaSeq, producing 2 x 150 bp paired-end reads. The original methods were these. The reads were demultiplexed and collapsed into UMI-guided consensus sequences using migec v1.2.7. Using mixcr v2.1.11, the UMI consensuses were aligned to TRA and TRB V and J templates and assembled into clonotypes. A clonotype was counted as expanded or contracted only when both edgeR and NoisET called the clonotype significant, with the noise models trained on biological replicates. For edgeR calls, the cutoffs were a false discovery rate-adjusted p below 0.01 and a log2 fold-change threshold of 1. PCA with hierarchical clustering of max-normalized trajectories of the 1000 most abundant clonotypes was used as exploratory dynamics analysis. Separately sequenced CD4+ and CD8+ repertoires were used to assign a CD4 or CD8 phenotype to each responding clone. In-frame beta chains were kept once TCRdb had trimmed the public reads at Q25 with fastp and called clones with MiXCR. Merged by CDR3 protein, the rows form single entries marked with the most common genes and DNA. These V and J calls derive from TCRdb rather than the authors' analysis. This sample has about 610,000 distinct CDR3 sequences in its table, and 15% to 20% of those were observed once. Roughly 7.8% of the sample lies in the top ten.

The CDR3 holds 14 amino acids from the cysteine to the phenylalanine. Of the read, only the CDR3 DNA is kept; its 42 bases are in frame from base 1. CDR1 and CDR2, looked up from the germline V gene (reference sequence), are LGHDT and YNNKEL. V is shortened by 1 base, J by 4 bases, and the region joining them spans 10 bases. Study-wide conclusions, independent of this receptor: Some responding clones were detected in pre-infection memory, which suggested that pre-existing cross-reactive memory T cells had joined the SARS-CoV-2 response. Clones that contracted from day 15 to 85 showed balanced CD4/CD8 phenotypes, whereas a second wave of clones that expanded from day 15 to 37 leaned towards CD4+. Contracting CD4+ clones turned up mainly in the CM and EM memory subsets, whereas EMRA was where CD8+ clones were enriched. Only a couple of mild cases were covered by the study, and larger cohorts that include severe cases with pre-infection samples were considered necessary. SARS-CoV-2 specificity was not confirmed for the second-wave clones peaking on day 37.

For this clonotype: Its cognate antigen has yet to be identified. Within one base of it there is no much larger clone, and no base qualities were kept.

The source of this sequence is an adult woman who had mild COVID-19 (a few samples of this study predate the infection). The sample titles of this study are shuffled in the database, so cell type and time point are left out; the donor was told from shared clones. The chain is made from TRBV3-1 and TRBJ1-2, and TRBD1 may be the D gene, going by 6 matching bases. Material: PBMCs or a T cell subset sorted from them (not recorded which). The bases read TGTGCCAGCAGCCAAGCGGGACACATCTATGGCTACACCTTC. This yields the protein CASSQAGHIYGYTF.